This TCR beta chain was captured by sequencing in a study of graft-versus-host responses after intestinal transplantation. Whole-study context: Among the recipients, all got anti-thymocyte globulin induction and then tacrolimus and steroids for around 3 years.

There are 14 residues in the CDR3. The J segment lost 3 bases and the V segment lost 6 bases, leaving 5 bases of the junction unmatched. CDR1 and CDR2 from the germline V gene are MNHNS and SASEGT. The assay was immunoSEQ multiplex PCR, and TCRdb's table has in-frame clones only and misses some. In the table there are 60,000 to 65,000 clones, roughly 90% of which are singletons. The study's findings and limits: In recipient marrow, GvH clones were found, and some appeared first in ileum or blood. Allografts of one patient group, those with graft-donor T cell macrochimerism, had high graft-versus-host to host-versus-graft clonal ratios.

Of note for this clone: Its matching antigen is unknown.

This TCR came from a human donor who was the organ donor for an intestinal transplant. The source was unstimulated CD8+ T cells sorted from spleen or lymph node cells, collected before transplant. This chain connects TRBV6-1 to TRBJ2-3, with 8 nucleotides matching TRBD2. CDR3 coding DNA: TGTGCCAGCAGCGTACTAGCGGAGACAGATACGCAGTATTTT. Translated, it gives CASSVLAETDTQYF.